This T cell receptor beta chain is drawn from a study of cytomegalovirus exposure and HLA in healthy donors. This CDR3 is built from 14 residues. The V and J ends lost 9 bases and 4 bases respectively, with 18 bases between them. The germline V gene has CDR1 SGHTA and CDR2 FQGTGA. The PCR made use of 60 Vbeta and 13 Jbeta primers. This table comes from immunoSEQ multiplex PCR, and its TCRdb copy is limited to in-frame clones, with some not included. The sample carries approximately 190,000 clones, approximately 88% recorded once. Source material: PBMCs. The V gene is TRBV7-3, the J gene TRBJ2-5; tentative D call: TRBD2 (6 bases). The clonotype originates from a boy aged 5-17 years in good health and CMV-seronegative. DNA for the CDR3: TGTGCCAGAAATCGCGGGACGGAAGGAGAGACCCAGTACTTC. Protein sequence: CARNRGTEGETQYF. The full variable domain, its missing parts supplied by reference TRBV7-3 and TRBJ2-5, is GAGVSQTPSNKVTEKGKYVELRCDPISGHTALYWYRQSLGQGPEFLIYFQGTGAADDSGLPNDRFFAVRPEGSVSTLKIQRTERGDSAVYLCARNRGTEGETQYFGPGTRLLVL.